Shown below are 24 T cell receptor beta chains from a single sample sequenced in a study of shared clonotypes between healthy human individuals. Clones were read by immunoSEQ multiplex PCR, and TCRdb kept only the in-frame ones, dropping some. The data contain about 1 million clones, about 74% of them seen just once; the ten biggest clones take up roughly 1.5%. Sequenced input: memory CD4+ T cells sorted from blood. Subset of the sample: CD45RA-negative fraction. The receptors shown here come from a man aged 18 to 29 in good health.

The chain employs TRBV29-1 and TRBJ1-2; D possibly corresponds to TRBD1 (6 bases). This CDR3 spans 11 amino acids. CDR1 is SQVTM, CDR2 ANQGSEA, per germline. V was clipped by 3 bases and J by 5 bases, with 7 bases between them. The CDR3 sequence: CSVDQGYGYTF. In DNA form, the CDR3 reads TGCAGCGTTGACCAGGGGTATGGCTACACCTTC.

The chain employs TRBV15 and TRBJ2-7; D may be TRBD2 (6 bases). With 5 bases removed from V and 4 bases from J, the gap between germline ends came to 15 bases. This CDR3 is 14 amino acids long. The germline CDR1 and CDR2 sequences are LNHNV and YYDKDF (reference sequence). CDR3 DNA sequence: TGTGCCACCAGCCAGAGGAGGGACGGGTACGAGCAGTACTTC. Its translation: CATSQRRDGYEQYF.

The rearrangement uses TRBV11-3 and TRBJ2-6; 9 bases line up with TRBD1. V lost 4 bases, J lost 2 bases, and 6 bases stayed unmatched. CDR3 size: 17 residues. Germline CDR1 SGHNT, CDR2 YENEEA. CDR3 nucleotides: TGTGCCAGCAGCTCTGGGACAGGGACTGCTGGGGCCAACGTCCTGACTTTC. Residues: CASSSGTGTAGANVLTF.

The chain carries TRBV7-2 and TRBJ2-5; D is uncertain. Deletions cut 1 base from V and 5 bases from J, with 14 bases between. From germline, CDR1 is SGHTA and CDR2 FQGNSA. This CDR3 spans 15 amino acids. CDR3 in DNA: TGTGCCAGCAGCTTAGACGCGTTCCGCCCCGAGACCCAGTACTTC. This sequence encodes CASSLDAFRPETQYF.

This clone was seen only a few times. The V call is TRBV18, the J call TRBJ1-1, with D perhaps matching TRBD1 (6 bases). CDR1 and CDR2 (germline): KGHSH, LQKENI. The V gene lost 2 bases and the J gene lost 1 base, with 11 bases spanning the gap. The length of the CDR3 is 15 residues. The chain's CDR3 is CASSPSRTANTEAFF. DNA of the CDR3: TGTGCCAGCTCACCATCACGGACAGCGAACACTGAAGCTTTCTTT.

This clone was counted a single time. This chain connects TRBV5-8 to TRBJ1-2, with no clear D. Trimming shortened V by 4 bases and J by 4 bases, and 17 bases separated the two germline ends. The CDR3 extends over 15 amino acids. Germline V gene data show CDR1 as SGHTS and CDR2 as YDEGEE. CDR3 loop: CASSHQTTLGYGYTF. The CDR3 coding sequence is TGTGCCAGCAGCCACCAGACTACTCTTGGCTATGGCTACACCTTC. The variable domain in full, with the rest retrieved from reference TRBV5-8 and TRBJ1-2, is EAGVTQSPTHLIKTRGQQATLRCSPISGHTSVYWYQQALGLGLQFLLWYDEGEERNRGNFPPRFSGRQFPNYSSELNVNALELEDSALYLCASSHQTTLGYGYTFGSGTRLTVV.

As concerns this clone: Other DNA variants within this sample encode the same CDR3. This chain connects TRBV5-6 to TRBJ1-5; TRBD1 might be the D (6 bases). There are 14 residues in the CDR3. Germline V CDR1 and CDR2: SGHDT, YYEEEE. Deletions cut 3 bases from V and 6 bases from J, with 13 bases between. The CDR3 spells CASSSQGSGQPQHF. The CDR3 nucleotides are TGTGCCAGCAGCTCCCAGGGGAGTGGTCAGCCCCAGCATTTT. The entire variable domain, with the rest obtained from reference TRBV5-6 and TRBJ1-5, is as follows: DAGVTQSPTHLIKTRGQQVTLRCSPKSGHDTVSWYQQALGQGPQFIFQYYEEEERQRGNFPDRFSGHQFPNYSSELNVNALLLGDSALYLCASSSQGSGQPQHFGDGTRLSIL.

The V and J genes are TRBV7-6 and TRBJ1-1, with unresolved D. Trimming cost V 5 bases and J 6 bases, with 16 bases left between them. Germline CDR1 and CDR2: SGHVS and FNYEAQ. The CDR3 length is 14 residues. CDR3 sequence (DNA): TGTGCCAGCAGCCAGCCCCCCGACGGCGCTGAAGCTTTCTTT. It codes for CASSQPPDGAEAFF.

In the case of this clone: The sample has other DNA sequences that encode this CDR3 too. V gene TRBV30 combines with J gene TRBJ2-7; 8 nucleotides match TRBD1. The germline gives CDR1 GTSNPN, CDR2 SVGIG (reference sequence). CDR3 length: 13 amino acids. The V gene end was trimmed by 1 base and the J gene end by 2 bases; junction bases not matched to a gene: 1. The CDR3 region has the DNA TGTGCCTGGAGTGGACAGGGGCCCTACGAGCAGTACTTC. Translation: CAWSGQGPYEQYF.

The chain combines TRBV18 with TRBJ2-3; D ambiguous. Germline CDR1 is KGHSH and CDR2 is LQKENI. The CDR3 spans 13 residues. The V gene lost 3 bases and the J gene lost 4 bases, with 8 bases spanning the gap. DNA for the CDR3: TGTGCCAGCTCACCCCTCCCGGCAGATACGCAGTATTTT. It encodes CASSPLPADTQYF.

This clone occurred many times. The CDR3 nucleotides are TGTGCCAGTAGCACGGGACAGTCCTATAATTCACCCCTCCACTTT. Its protein product is CASSTGQSYNSPLHF. The rearrangement links TRBV19 to TRBJ1-6, with 7 bases identical to TRBD1. This CDR3 has 15 residues. From germline, CDR1 is LNHDA and CDR2 SQIVND (reference sequence). V was clipped by 6 bases and J by 1 base; unmatched bases: 3.

This clone has a single count. This sequence joins TRBV27 and TRBJ2-1; possibly TRBD1 for D (6 bases). From germline, CDR1 is MNHEY and CDR2 SMNVEV (reference sequence). V lost 2 bases to trimming and J lost 5 bases, with 13 bases between them. This CDR3 region has 15 residues. The CDR3 sequence: CASSLLGGRDNEQFF. In nucleotides, the CDR3 is TGTGCCAGCAGTTTACTAGGGGGTCGGGACAATGAGCAGTTCTTC.

This clone was counted between two and nine times. The V and J genes are TRBV5-1 and TRBJ1-6; D may be TRBD1 (5 bases). Germline CDR1 is SGHRS and CDR2 is YFSETQ. The ends were cut back, 5 bases at V and 5 bases at J, with 8 bases in the middle. This CDR3 has 13 residues. CDR3 bases: TGCGCCAGCAGGACAGAGAATAATTCACCCCTCCACTTT. Translating gives CASRTENNSPLHF.

Regarding this clone: Other DNA sequences in the same sample also yield this CDR3. The chain joins TRBV20-1 to TRBJ2-5, with D maybe TRBD1 (5 bases). Germline V gene data show CDR1 as DFQATT and CDR2 as SNEGSKA (reference sequence). The CDR3 loop spans 11 amino acids. The CDR3 protein is CSPSQGETQYF. The CDR3 nucleotides are TGCAGCCCCTCCCAGGGTGAGACCCAGTACTTC.

This clone was found many times. The chain joins TRBV7-2 to TRBJ2-7; D possibly corresponds to TRBD1 (6 bases). This CDR3 has 12 amino acids. Trimming removed 4 bases from V and 6 bases from J, with 10 bases in between. Germline assignment: CDR1 SGHTA and CDR2 FQGNSA. CDR3: CASSSGAGEQYF. In DNA, the CDR3 is TGTGCCAGCAGCTCAGGGGCAGGCGAGCAGTACTTC.

The chain combines TRBV18 with TRBJ2-1, with D perhaps assigned TRBD1 or TRBD2 (5 bases each). The CDR3 consists of 15 residues. Germline values: CDR1 KGHSH, CDR2 LQKENI. Trimming removed 3 bases at V and 8 bases at J, with 17 bases between. CDR3 residues: CASSPYRDSGDEQFF. In DNA form, the CDR3 reads TGTGCCAGCTCACCCTACCGAGACAGCGGCGATGAGCAGTTCTTC. Complete variable domain (other parts from reference TRBV18 and TRBJ2-1): NAGVMQNPRHLVRRRGQEARLRCSPMKGHSHVYWYRQLPEEGLKFMVYLQKENIIDESGMPKERFSAEFPKEGPSILRIQQVVRGDSAAYFCASSPYRDSGDEQFFGPGTRLTVL.

The CDR3 DNA follows: TGTGCCAGCTCCTCAGGGACGGACTTTTACGAGCAGTACTTC. Amino acid sequence: CASSSGTDFYEQYF. The gene calls are TRBV18 and TRBJ2-7; TRBD1 or TRBD2 may be the D gene (5 bases each). The germline V and J ends were trimmed by 6 bases and 4 bases, with 16 bases remaining between them. The CDR3 length is 14 residues. Germline CDR1 is KGHSH and CDR2 is LQKENI. The whole variable domain, remainder taken from reference TRBV18 and TRBJ2-7, is NAGVMQNPRHLVRRRGQEARLRCSPMKGHSHVYWYRQLPEEGLKFMVYLQKENIIDESGMPKERFSAEFPKEGPSILRIQQVVRGDSAAYFCASSSGTDFYEQYFGPGTRLTVT.

The rearrangement joins TRBV5-1 to TRBJ1-1, with unresolved D. The CDR3 runs to 13 residues. Germline assignment: CDR1 SGHRS and CDR2 YFSETQ. Trimming took 5 bases from V and 1 from J, leaving 9 bases between them. CDR3 sequence reads: CASSSGRNTEAFF. As DNA, the CDR3 is TGCGCCAGCAGTTCCGGGAGGAACACTGAAGCTTTCTTT. Full variable domain (missing parts from reference TRBV5-1 and TRBJ1-1): KAGVTQTPRYLIKTRGQQVTLSCSPISGHRSVSWYQQTPGQGLQFLFEYFSETQRNKGNFPGRFSGRQFSNSRSEMNVSTLELGDSALYLCASSSGRNTEAFFGQGTRLTVV.

This clone appeared many times. This same CDR3 is encoded by further DNA sequences in the sample. The chain recombines TRBV2 with TRBJ2-7, with 7 positions matching TRBD2. CDR3 length: 14 amino acids. With V trimmed by 4 bases and J by 0 bases, 3 bases remained unmatched. Germline V lookup: CDR1 SNHLY, CDR2 FYNNEI. DNA of the CDR3: TGTGCCAGCAGTGGGCTAGCGGCCTCCTACGAGCAGTACTTC. It codes for CASSGLAASYEQYF.

The chain links TRBV7-8 to TRBJ2-3, with D hard to call. The CDR3 extends over 13 amino acids. Germline loops: CDR1 SGHVS, CDR2 FQNEAQ. Trimming left V 4 bases short and J 6 bases short, with 11 bases between. This chain's CDR3 is CASSSPFRDTQYF. Here the CDR3 DNA reads TGTGCCAGCAGCTCTCCGTTCCGGGATACGCAGTATTTT.

V gene TRBV18 combines with J gene TRBJ1-5, with 7 bases that match TRBD1. The germline V gene encodes CDR1 KGHSH and CDR2 LQKENI. V dropped 4 bases and J dropped 5; count of bases not matched to a gene: 5. This CDR3 is built from 14 residues. The CDR3 DNA sequence: TGTGCCAGCTCACAGACAGGGAAGGATCAGCCCCAGCATTTT. This translates into CASSQTGKDQPQHF.

This clone is a singleton in its sample. The chain recombines TRBV18 with TRBJ1-3; D possibly corresponds to TRBD1 (5 bases). V shed 2 bases and J shed 4 bases, with 9 bases lying between them. The germline V gene encodes CDR1 KGHSH and CDR2 LQKENI. CDR3 length: 14 amino acids. The CDR3 bases are TGTGCCAGCTCACCATCAGGGCGCGGAAACACCATATATTTT. Encoded protein: CASSPSGRGNTIYF.

The V gene is TRBV18, the J gene TRBJ2-3; a possible D gene is TRBD2 (7 bases). Per germline, CDR1 KGHSH and CDR2 LQKENI. The CDR3 is 15 residues long. The germline V and J ends were trimmed by 3 bases and 4 bases, with 14 bases remaining between them. The CDR3 region has the DNA TGTGCCAGCTCACCCTCGGGGGGCCGGGCAGATACGCAGTATTTT. Its translation is CASSPSGGRADTQYF. Using reference TRBV18 and TRBJ2-3 for the parts outside the CDR3, the full variable domain is NAGVMQNPRHLVRRRGQEARLRCSPMKGHSHVYWYRQLPEEGLKFMVYLQKENIIDESGMPKERFSAEFPKEGPSILRIQQVVRGDSAAYFCASSPSGGRADTQYFGPGTRLTVL.

This sequence joins TRBV6-5 and TRBJ1-6; no clear D. Germline-derived CDR1 and CDR2 are MNHEY and SVGAGI. The V and J ends lost 2 bases and 7 bases respectively, with 9 bases between them. The CDR3 length is 14 residues. CDR3 bases: TGTGCCAGCAGTTACGGATTAGCCAATTCACCCCTCCACTTT. It encodes CASSYGLANSPLHF.